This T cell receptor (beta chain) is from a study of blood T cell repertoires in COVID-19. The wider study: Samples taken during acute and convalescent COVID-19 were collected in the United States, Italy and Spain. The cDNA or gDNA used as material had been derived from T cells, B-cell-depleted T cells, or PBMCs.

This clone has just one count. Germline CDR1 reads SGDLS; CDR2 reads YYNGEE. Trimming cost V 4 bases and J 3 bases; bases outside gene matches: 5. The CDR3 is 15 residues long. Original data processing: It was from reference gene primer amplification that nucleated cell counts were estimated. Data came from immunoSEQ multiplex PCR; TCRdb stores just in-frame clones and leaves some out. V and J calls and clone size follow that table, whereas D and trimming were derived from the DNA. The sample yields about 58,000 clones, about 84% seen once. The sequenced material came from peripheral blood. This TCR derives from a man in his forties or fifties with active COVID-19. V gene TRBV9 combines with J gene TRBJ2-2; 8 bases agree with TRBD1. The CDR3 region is CASSLTGADTGELFF. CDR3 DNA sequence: TGTGCCAGCAGCTTGACAGGGGCGGACACCGGGGAGCTGTTTTTT.